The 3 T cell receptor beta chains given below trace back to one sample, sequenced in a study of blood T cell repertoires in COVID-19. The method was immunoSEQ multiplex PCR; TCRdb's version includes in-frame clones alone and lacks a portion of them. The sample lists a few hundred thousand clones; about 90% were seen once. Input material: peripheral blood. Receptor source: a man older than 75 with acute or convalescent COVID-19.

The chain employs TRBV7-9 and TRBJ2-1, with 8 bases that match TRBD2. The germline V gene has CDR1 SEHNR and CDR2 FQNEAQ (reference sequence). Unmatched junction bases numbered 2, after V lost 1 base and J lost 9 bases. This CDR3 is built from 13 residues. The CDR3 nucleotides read TGTGCCAGCAGCTTAGGGGGACTAGGTGAGCAGTTCTTC. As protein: CASSLGGLGEQFF. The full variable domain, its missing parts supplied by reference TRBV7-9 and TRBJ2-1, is DTGVSQNPRHKITKRGQNVTFRCDPISEHNRLYWYRQTLGQGPEFLTYFQNEAQLEKSRLLSDRFSAERPKGSFSTLEIQRTEQGDSAMYLCASSLGGLGEQFFGPGTRLTVL.

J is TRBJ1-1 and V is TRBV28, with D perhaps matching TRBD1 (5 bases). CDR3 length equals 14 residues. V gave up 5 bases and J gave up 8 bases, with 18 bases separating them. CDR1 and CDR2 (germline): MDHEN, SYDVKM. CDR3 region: CASSPGPRVGEAFF. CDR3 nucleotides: TGTGCCAGCAGTCCGGGTCCCAGGGTGGGAGAAGCTTTCTTT.

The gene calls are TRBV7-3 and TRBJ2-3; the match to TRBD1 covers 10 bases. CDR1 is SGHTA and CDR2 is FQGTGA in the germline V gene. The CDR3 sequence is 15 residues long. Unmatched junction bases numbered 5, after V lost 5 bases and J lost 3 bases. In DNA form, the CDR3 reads TGTGCCAGCAGCCCGACAGGGGGCGCGACAGATACGCAGTATTTT. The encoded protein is CASSPTGGATDTQYF.